The clone carrying this TCR beta chain has just one count. Its cognate antigen is unknown. This sample was included in a study of STAT5B mutations in CD4+ large granular lymphocyte leukemia. General study results and limits: Data were not HLA-matched across samples. CD4-sorted patient repertoires seemed more clonal than healthy CD4+ repertoires. No patients shared main leukemic clonotypes, though roughly 23% appeared at low frequency elsewhere.

Assay used: immunoSEQ multiplex PCR; TCRdb lists only in-frame clones, some missing. The sample has some 32,000 clones, around 85% seen once; the top ten hold roughly 4.4%. This receptor was obtained from a human donor in good health. Sequencing used CD4+ T cells from blood buffy coats.

CDR3 in amino acids: CASSRGGGGSTDTQYF. In DNA form, the CDR3 reads TGTGCCAGTAGTCGTGGGGGGGGCGGCAGCACAGATACGCAGTATTTT. This sequence joins TRBV19 and TRBJ2-3; D may be TRBD2 (7 bases). Per the germline V gene, CDR1 is LNHDA and CDR2 is SQIVND (reference sequence). There are 16 residues in the CDR3. With 5 bases removed from V and 0 bases from J, the gap between germline ends came to 15 bases.